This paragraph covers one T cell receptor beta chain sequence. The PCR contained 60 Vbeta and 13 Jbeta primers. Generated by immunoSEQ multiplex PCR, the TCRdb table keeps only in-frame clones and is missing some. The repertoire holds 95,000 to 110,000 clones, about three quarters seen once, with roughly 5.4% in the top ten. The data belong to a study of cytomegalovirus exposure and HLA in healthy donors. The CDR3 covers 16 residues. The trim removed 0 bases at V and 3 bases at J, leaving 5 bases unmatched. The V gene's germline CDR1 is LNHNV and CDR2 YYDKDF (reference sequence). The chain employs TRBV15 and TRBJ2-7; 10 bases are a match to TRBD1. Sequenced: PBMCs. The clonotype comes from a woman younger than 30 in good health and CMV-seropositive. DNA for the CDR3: TGTGCCACCAGCAGAGATTCGGGGGACAGGGGCTACGAGCAGTACTTC. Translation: CATSRDSGDRGYEQYF.